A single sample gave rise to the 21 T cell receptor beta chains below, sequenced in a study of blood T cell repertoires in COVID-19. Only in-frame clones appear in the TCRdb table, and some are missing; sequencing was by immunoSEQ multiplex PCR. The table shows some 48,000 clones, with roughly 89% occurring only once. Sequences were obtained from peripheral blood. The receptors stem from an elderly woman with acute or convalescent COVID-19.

The chain's CDR3 is CATREGASTGELFF. The CDR3 DNA is TGTGCCACCAGGGAGGGGGCCTCCACCGGGGAGCTGTTTTTT. The chain uses TRBV15 and TRBJ2-2; a possible D gene is TRBD1 (7 bases). This CDR3 has 14 residues. The germline V gene encodes CDR1 LNHNV and CDR2 YYDKDF (reference sequence). Deletions cut 6 bases from V and 4 bases from J, with 12 bases between.

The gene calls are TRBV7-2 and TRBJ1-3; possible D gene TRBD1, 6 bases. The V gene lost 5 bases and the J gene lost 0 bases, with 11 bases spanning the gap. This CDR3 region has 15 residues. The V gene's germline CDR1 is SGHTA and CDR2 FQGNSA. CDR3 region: CASSGTGSSGNTIYF. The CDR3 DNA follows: TGTGCCAGCAGCGGTACAGGGAGCTCTGGAAACACCATATATTTT.

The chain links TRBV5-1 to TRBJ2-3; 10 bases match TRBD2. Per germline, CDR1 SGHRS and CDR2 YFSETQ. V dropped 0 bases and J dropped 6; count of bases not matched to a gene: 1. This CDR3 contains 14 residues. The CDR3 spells CASSLASGGDTQYF. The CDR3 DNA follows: TGCGCCAGCAGCTTGGCTAGCGGGGGTGATACGCAGTATTTT.

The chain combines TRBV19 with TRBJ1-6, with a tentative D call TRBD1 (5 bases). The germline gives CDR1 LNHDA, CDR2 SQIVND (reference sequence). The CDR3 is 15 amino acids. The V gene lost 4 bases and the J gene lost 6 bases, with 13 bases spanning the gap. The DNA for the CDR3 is TGTGCCAGTAGTACGACAGCAAGTAGTAATTCACCCCTCCACTTT. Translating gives CASSTTASSNSPLHF.

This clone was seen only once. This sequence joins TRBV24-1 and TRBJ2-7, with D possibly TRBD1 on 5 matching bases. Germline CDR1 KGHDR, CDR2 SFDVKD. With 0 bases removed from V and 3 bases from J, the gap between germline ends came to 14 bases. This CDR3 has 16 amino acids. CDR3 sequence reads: CATSDLRQGKFYEQYF. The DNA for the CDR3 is TGTGCCACCAGTGATTTGAGGCAGGGCAAATTCTACGAGCAGTACTTC.

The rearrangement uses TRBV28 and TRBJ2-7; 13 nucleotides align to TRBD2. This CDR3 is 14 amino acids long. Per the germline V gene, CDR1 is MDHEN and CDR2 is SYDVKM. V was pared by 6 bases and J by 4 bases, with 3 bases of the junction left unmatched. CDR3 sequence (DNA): TGTGCCAGCAGCCGACTAGCGGGGGGTTACGAGCAGTACGTC. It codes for CASSRLAGGYEQYV.

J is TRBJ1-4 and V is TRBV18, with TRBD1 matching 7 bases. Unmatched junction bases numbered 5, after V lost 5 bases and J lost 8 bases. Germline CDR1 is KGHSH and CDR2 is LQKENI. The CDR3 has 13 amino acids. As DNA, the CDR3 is TGTGCCAGCTCATCATTGGGACAGGAAAAACTGTTTTTT. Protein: CASSSLGQEKLFF.

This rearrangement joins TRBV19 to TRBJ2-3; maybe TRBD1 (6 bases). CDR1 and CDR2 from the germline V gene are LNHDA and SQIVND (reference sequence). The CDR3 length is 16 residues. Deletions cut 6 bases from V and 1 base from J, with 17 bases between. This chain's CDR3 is CASSPGHLSGTDTQYF. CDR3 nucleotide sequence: TGTGCCAGTAGCCCGGGACACCTAAGCGGCACAGATACGCAGTATTTT.

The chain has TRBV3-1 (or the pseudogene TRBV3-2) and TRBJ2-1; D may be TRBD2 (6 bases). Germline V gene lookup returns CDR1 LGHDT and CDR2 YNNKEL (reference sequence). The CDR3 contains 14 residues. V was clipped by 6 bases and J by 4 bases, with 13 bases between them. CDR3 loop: CASSGSGVYNEQFF. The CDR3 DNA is TGTGCCAGCAGTGGTAGCGGCGTATACAATGAGCAGTTCTTC.

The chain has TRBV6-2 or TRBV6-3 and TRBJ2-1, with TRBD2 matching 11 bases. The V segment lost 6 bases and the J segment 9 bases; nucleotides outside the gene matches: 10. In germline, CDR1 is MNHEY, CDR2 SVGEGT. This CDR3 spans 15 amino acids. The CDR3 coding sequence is TGTGCCAGCAGCCTCCTAGCGGGGGGCGGGGGTGAGCAGTTCTTC. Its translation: CASSLLAGGGGEQFF.

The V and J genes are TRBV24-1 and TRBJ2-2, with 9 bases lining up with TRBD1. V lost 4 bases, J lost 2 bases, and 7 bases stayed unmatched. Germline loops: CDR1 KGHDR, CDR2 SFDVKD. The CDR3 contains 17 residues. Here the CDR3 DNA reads TGTGCCACCAGTGAAGCCGGGACAGGGCTCAACACCGGGGAGCTGTTTTTT. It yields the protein CATSEAGTGLNTGELFF.

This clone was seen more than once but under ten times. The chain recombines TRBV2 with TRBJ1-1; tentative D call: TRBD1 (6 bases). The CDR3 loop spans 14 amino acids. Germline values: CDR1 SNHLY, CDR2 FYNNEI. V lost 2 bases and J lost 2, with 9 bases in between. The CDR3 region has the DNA TGTGCCAGCAGTGAACAGGGGATAAACACTGAAGCTTTCTTT. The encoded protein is CASSEQGINTEAFF.

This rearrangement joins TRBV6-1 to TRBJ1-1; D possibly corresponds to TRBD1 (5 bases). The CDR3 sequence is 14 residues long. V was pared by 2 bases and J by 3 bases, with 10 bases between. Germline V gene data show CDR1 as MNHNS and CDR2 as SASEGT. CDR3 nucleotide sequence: TGTGCCAGCAGTGAACAGGGAGGGGACACTGAAGCTTTCTTT. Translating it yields CASSEQGGDTEAFF.

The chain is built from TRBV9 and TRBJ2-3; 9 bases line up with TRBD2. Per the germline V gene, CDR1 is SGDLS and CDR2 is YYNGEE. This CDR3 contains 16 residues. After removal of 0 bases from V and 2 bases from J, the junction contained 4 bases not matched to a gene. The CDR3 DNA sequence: TGTGCCAGCAGCGTAGGTCCTAGCGGGGACACAGATACGCAGTATTTT. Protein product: CASSVGPSGDTDTQYF.

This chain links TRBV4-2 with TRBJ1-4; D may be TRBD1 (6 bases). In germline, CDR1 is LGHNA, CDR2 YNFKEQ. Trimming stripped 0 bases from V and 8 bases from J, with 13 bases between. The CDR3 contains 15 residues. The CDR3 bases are TGTGCCAGCAGCCAAGAAGGGCAGGGGCAGGAAAAACTGTTTTTT. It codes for CASSQEGQGQEKLFF.

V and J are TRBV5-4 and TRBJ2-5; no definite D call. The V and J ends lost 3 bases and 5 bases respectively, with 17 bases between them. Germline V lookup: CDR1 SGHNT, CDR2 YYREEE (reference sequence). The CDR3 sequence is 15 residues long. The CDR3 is CASSSHFGPEETQYF. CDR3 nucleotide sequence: TGTGCCAGCAGCTCCCATTTCGGTCCTGAGGAGACCCAGTACTTC.

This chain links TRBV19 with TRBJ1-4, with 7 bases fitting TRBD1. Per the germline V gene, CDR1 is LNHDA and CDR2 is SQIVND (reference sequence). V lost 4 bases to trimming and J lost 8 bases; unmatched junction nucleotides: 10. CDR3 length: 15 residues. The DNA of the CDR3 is TGTGCCAGTAGTACCGAAGGACAGGCTGCGGAAAAACTGTTTTTT. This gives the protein CASSTEGQAAEKLFF.

The CDR3 region has the DNA TGTGCCACCCAGGCACGGGGGGTTTATGGCTACACCTTC. It yields the protein CATQARGVYGYTF. This sequence joins TRBV19 and TRBJ1-2; a possible D gene is TRBD1 (5 bases). Germline V gene lookup returns CDR1 LNHDA and CDR2 SQIVND (reference sequence). V was pared by 10 bases and J by 5 bases, with 17 bases between. CDR3 length: 13 amino acids.

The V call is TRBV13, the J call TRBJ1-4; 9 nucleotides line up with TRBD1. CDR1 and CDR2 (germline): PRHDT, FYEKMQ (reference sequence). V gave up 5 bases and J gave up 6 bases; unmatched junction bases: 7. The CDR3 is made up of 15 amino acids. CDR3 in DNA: TGTGCCAGCAGCGCCCGACAGGGGGGACATGAAAAACTGTTTTTT. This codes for CASSARQGGHEKLFF.

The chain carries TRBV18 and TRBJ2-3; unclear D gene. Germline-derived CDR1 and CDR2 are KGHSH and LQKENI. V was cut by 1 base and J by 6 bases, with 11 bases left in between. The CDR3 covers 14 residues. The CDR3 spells CASSPRQTQDTQYF. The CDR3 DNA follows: TGTGCCAGCTCACCACGGCAAACCCAGGATACGCAGTATTTT.

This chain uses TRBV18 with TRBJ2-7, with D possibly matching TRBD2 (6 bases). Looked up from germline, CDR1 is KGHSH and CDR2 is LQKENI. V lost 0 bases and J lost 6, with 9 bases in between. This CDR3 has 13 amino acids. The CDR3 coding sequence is TGTGCCAGCTCACCACCGGGGGGAGGCGAGCAGTACTTC. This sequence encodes CASSPPGGGEQYF.